A few counts support the clone carrying this T cell receptor beta chain. Its antigen is not identified. The germline and genes are mouse ones. The read gets to within 4 residues of the CDR3 end, and the germline J gene fills in the rest. Germline loops: CDR1 FNHDT, CDR2 SITEND (reference sequence). The trim removed 2 bases at V and 2 bases at J, leaving 2 bases unmatched. The CDR3 runs 14 residues. Sequencing templates came from extracted RNA that was reverse transcribed into cDNA. Here immunoSEQ multiplex PCR was the method, and the copy in TCRdb shows in-frame clones only, minus some. The profile covers around 20,000 clones, none occurring a single time. Using CD4, CD8alpha, NKG2D, NKG2ACE and other markers, pooled cutaneous lymph node cells were sorted. This record comes from a study of CD8+ T cells in alopecia areata. Whole-study context: Spontaneous alopecia affected the roughly 6-13-month-old C3H/HeJ graft donors, whose skin was transplanted to approximately 6-10-week-old female C3H/HeJ mice. The study's findings and limits: Scalp data also include sequences from resident alphabeta T cells of normal skin. Higher clonality was seen in lesional scalp than in normal scalp, especially in alopecia totalis/universalis. Unlike in mice, where it was clearer, TCR sharing across patients was less clear, possibly HLA-related.

The J gene is TRBJ2-5, the V gene TRBV19, with 7 positions matching TRBD2. This receptor was taken from a C3H/HeJ mouse with alopecia areata. Mice of this strain are of MHC haplotype H2-k. Sequenced: CD8+ T cells sorted from a lymph node. This chain's CDR3 is CASSIRTGQDTQYF. Partial CDR3 DNA: TGTGCCAGCAGTATCCGGACTGGCCAAGAC.